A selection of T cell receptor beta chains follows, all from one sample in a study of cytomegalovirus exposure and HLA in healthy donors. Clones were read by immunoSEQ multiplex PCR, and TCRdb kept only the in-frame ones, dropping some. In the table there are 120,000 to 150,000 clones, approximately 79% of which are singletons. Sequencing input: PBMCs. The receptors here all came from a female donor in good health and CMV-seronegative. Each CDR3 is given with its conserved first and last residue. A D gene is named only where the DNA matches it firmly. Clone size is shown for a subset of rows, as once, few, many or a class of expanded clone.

cdr3_aa: CASSLLEGPMAGNTIYF
cdr3_nt: TGCGCCAGCAGCTTGTTAGAGGGCCCCATGGCTGGAAACACCATATATTTT
clone_size: NA
d_call: NA
j_call: TRBJ1-3
v_call: TRBV5-1

cdr3_aa: CASSEWGQAGGTEAFF
cdr3_nt: TGCGCCAGCAGTGAGTGGGGACAGGCGGGTGGCACTGAAGCTTTCTTT
clone_size: NA
d_call: TRBD1
j_call: TRBJ1-1
v_call: TRBV10-1

cdr3_aa: CSAIQNTEAFF
cdr3_nt: TGCAGTGCTATACAGAACACTGAAGCTTTCTTT
clone_size: NA
d_call: NA
j_call: TRBJ1-1
v_call: TRBV20-1

cdr3_aa: CAISESEEEETQYF
cdr3_nt: TGTGCCATCAGTGAGTCGGAGGAGGAGGAGACCCAGTACTTC
clone_size: NA
d_call: NA
j_call: TRBJ2-5
v_call: TRBV10-3

cdr3_aa: CASSRQGSGNTIYF
cdr3_nt: TGCGCCAGCAGCCGACAGGGGTCTGGAAACACCATATATTTT
clone_size: NA
d_call: TRBD1
j_call: TRBJ1-3
v_call: TRBV10-1

cdr3_aa: CASTRTGRSGELFF
cdr3_nt: TGTGCCAGCACCCGGACAGGTCGGTCCGGGGAGCTGTTTTTT
clone_size: NA
d_call: TRBD1
j_call: TRBJ2-2
v_call: TRBV6-5

cdr3_aa: CASSPSPRTGGYYGYTF
cdr3_nt: TGTGCCAGCAGTCCCTCCCCTCGGACAGGAGGATACTATGGCTACACCTTC
clone_size: NA
d_call: TRBD1
j_call: TRBJ1-2
v_call: TRBV27

cdr3_aa: CASRPGQGTTGELFF
cdr3_nt: TGTGCCAGTAGGCCGGGACAGGGGACGACCGGGGAGCTGTTTTTT
clone_size: NA
d_call: TRBD1
j_call: TRBJ2-2
v_call: TRBV19

cdr3_aa: CASSFRDRGNQPQHF
cdr3_nt: TGTGCCAGTAGTTTCCGGGACAGGGGCAATCAGCCCCAGCATTTT
clone_size: few
d_call: TRBD1
j_call: TRBJ1-5
v_call: TRBV19

cdr3_aa: CASSLPTGGGSTDTQYF
cdr3_nt: TGCGCCAGCAGCTTACCCACAGGGGGAGGAAGCACAGATACGCAGTATTTT
clone_size: NA
d_call: TRBD1
j_call: TRBJ2-3
v_call: TRBV5-1

cdr3_aa: CASSYLGEGLAKNIQYF
cdr3_nt: TGTGCCAGCAGCTACCTTGGGGAGGGGCTAGCCAAAAACATTCAGTACTTC
clone_size: NA
d_call: TRBD2
j_call: TRBJ2-4
v_call: TRBV5-6

cdr3_aa: CASSGQGVVYSNQPQHF
cdr3_nt: TGTGCCAGCAGTGGACAGGGGGTCGTTTATAGCAATCAGCCCCAGCATTTT
clone_size: NA
d_call: TRBD1
j_call: TRBJ1-5
v_call: TRBV6-1

cdr3_aa: CATSRRLAGGPSYNEQFF
cdr3_nt: TGTGCCACCAGCAGAAGACTAGCGGGAGGGCCCTCCTACAATGAGCAGTTCTTC
clone_size: once
d_call: TRBD2
j_call: TRBJ2-1
v_call: TRBV15

cdr3_aa: CASSITGKNEKLFF
cdr3_nt: TGTGCCAGCAGTATAACAGGAAAGAATGAAAAACTGTTTTTT
clone_size: NA
d_call: NA
j_call: TRBJ1-4
v_call: TRBV6-6

cdr3_aa: CASSRGTGGNEQFF
cdr3_nt: TGTGCCAGCAGTAGAGGGACAGGGGGCAATGAGCAGTTCTTC
clone_size: NA
d_call: TRBD1
j_call: TRBJ2-1
v_call: TRBV27

cdr3_aa: CATSRRETNEQFF
cdr3_nt: TGTGCCACCTCGAGGCGGGAAACCAATGAGCAGTTCTTC
clone_size: NA
d_call: NA
j_call: TRBJ2-1
v_call: TRBV15

cdr3_aa: CASSSGGRYQPQHF
cdr3_nt: TGTGCCAGCAGCTCTGGGGGCAGGTATCAGCCCCAGCATTTT
clone_size: NA
d_call: NA
j_call: TRBJ1-5
v_call: TRBV7-7

cdr3_aa: CASSYEARILNTEAFF
cdr3_nt: TGTGCCAGCAGTTACGAAGCGCGGATATTAAACACTGAAGCTTTCTTT
clone_size: NA
d_call: NA
j_call: TRBJ1-1
v_call: TRBV6-5

cdr3_aa: CASSARGGSWEQFF
cdr3_nt: TGTGCCAGCAGCGCCCGCGGGGGTTCGTGGGAGCAGTTCTTC
clone_size: NA
d_call: TRBD2
j_call: TRBJ2-1
v_call: TRBV9

cdr3_aa: CASSYSFVDSLYFF
cdr3_nt: TGTGCCAGCAGTTACTCATTCGTCGACTCTCTCTACTTCTTC
clone_size: NA
d_call: NA
j_call: TRBJ2-1
v_call: TRBV6-6

cdr3_aa: CASSMGGSQEQYF
cdr3_nt: TGTGCCAGTAGTATGGGGGGATCCCAAGAGCAGTACTTC
clone_size: once
d_call: NA
j_call: TRBJ2-7
v_call: TRBV19

cdr3_aa: CATTGAASGNTIYF
cdr3_nt: TGTGCCACTACAGGGGCCGCCTCTGGAAACACCATATATTTT
clone_size: NA
d_call: TRBD1
j_call: TRBJ1-3
v_call: TRBV28

cdr3_aa: CASTRQLSNYGYTF
cdr3_nt: TGTGCCAGCACAAGACAGCTCTCTAACTATGGCTACACCTTC
clone_size: NA
d_call: NA
j_call: TRBJ1-2
v_call: TRBV6-5

cdr3_aa: CAISESGEGVVYQPQHF
cdr3_nt: TGTGCCATCAGTGAGTCGGGGGAGGGTGTCGTATATCAGCCCCAGCATTTT
clone_size: NA
d_call: NA
j_call: TRBJ1-5
v_call: TRBV10-3

cdr3_aa: CASSAGDTQYF
cdr3_nt: TGTGCCAGCAGTGCGGGAGATACGCAGTATTTT
clone_size: NA
d_call: NA
j_call: TRBJ2-3
v_call: TRBV2

cdr3_aa: CASGLPQTGLNTEAFF
cdr3_nt: TGTGCTAGTGGTTTGCCCCAAACAGGGTTGAACACTGAAGCTTTCTTT
clone_size: NA
d_call: NA
j_call: TRBJ1-1
v_call: TRBV12-5

cdr3_aa: CASSQERFSYEQYF
cdr3_nt: TGCGCCAGCAGCCAAGAGAGATTCTCCTACGAGCAGTACTTC
clone_size: NA
d_call: NA
j_call: TRBJ2-7
v_call: TRBV4-1

cdr3_aa: CASMALEQGWTEAFF
cdr3_nt: TGTGCCAGCATGGCCCTGGAACAGGGGTGGACTGAAGCTTTCTTT
clone_size: once
d_call: TRBD1
j_call: TRBJ1-1
v_call: TRBV2

cdr3_aa: CASSLSEKLFF
cdr3_nt: TGTGCCAGCAGTTTGAGTGAAAAACTGTTTTTT
clone_size: few
d_call: NA
j_call: TRBJ1-4
v_call: TRBV6-6

cdr3_aa: CASSFRLAGNSYNEQFF
cdr3_nt: TGTGCCAGCAGCTTCCGACTAGCGGGTAACTCCTACAATGAGCAGTTCTTC
clone_size: NA
d_call: TRBD2
j_call: TRBJ2-1
v_call: TRBV7-8

cdr3_aa: CASSPNPGQRKDQPQHF
cdr3_nt: TGTGCCAGCAGCCCCAACCCGGGACAGAGGAAAGATCAGCCCCAGCATTTT
clone_size: NA
d_call: TRBD1
j_call: TRBJ1-5
v_call: TRBV7-6

cdr3_aa: CASSLRGQGGTEAFF
cdr3_nt: TGCGCCAGCAGCTTACGGGGACAGGGAGGGACTGAAGCTTTCTTT
clone_size: NA
d_call: TRBD1
j_call: TRBJ1-1
v_call: TRBV5-1

cdr3_aa: CASSPGQTPNEKLFF
cdr3_nt: TGCGCCAGCAGCCCTGGACAGACGCCTAATGAAAAACTGTTTTTT
clone_size: NA
d_call: NA
j_call: TRBJ1-4
v_call: TRBV5-1

cdr3_aa: CATSKKGLAVSVQETQYF
cdr3_nt: TGTGCCACCAGCAAAAAGGGACTAGCGGTTTCGGTCCAAGAGACCCAGTACTTC
clone_size: NA
d_call: TRBD2
j_call: TRBJ2-5
v_call: TRBV15

cdr3_aa: CASSKLRTDTQYF
cdr3_nt: TGTGCCAGTAGTAAACTGCGCACAGATACGCAGTATTTT
clone_size: NA
d_call: NA
j_call: TRBJ2-3
v_call: TRBV19

cdr3_aa: CASSATGGSSYEQYF
cdr3_nt: TGTGCCAGCAGTGCCACAGGGGGCTCGTCCTACGAGCAGTACTTC
clone_size: once
d_call: TRBD1
j_call: TRBJ2-7
v_call: TRBV25-1

cdr3_aa: CASSLSPSGQGTNEKLFF
cdr3_nt: TGTGCCAGCAGTTTATCCCCCTCCGGACAGGGTACTAATGAAAAACTGTTTTTT
clone_size: NA
d_call: TRBD1
j_call: TRBJ1-4
v_call: TRBV27

cdr3_aa: CASSVSGRAAGANVLTF
cdr3_nt: TGTGCCAGTAGTGTTAGCGGGAGGGCCGCTGGGGCCAACGTCCTGACTTTC
clone_size: NA
d_call: TRBD2
j_call: TRBJ2-6
v_call: TRBV19

cdr3_aa: CASSYQQNQPQHF
cdr3_nt: TGTGCCAGCAGTTACCAACAGAATCAGCCCCAGCATTTT
clone_size: once
d_call: NA
j_call: TRBJ1-5
v_call: TRBV6-5

cdr3_aa: CASSSHVGNTIYF
cdr3_nt: TGTGCCAGCAGTTCCCATGTTGGAAACACCATATATTTT
clone_size: NA
d_call: NA
j_call: TRBJ1-3
v_call: TRBV28

cdr3_aa: CASSPAGLNEKLFF
cdr3_nt: TGTGCCAGCAGCCCAGCAGGGCTTAATGAAAAACTGTTTTTT
clone_size: NA
d_call: NA
j_call: TRBJ1-4
v_call: TRBV28

cdr3_aa: CASSTTGGDLEPQHF
cdr3_nt: TGTGCCAGCAGTACGACAGGGGGCGACCTGGAGCCCCAGCATTTT
clone_size: NA
d_call: TRBD1
j_call: TRBJ1-5
v_call: TRBV6-1